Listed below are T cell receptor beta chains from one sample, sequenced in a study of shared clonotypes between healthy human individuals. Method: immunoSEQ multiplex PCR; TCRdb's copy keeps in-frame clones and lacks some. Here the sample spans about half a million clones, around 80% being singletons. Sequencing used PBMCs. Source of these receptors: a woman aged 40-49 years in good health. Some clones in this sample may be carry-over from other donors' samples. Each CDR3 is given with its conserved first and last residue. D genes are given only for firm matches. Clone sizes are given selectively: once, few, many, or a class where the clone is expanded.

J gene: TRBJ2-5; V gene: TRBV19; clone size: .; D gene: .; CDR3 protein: CASNGGVQETQYF; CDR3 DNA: TGTGCCAGTAACGGCGGGGTACAAGAGACCCAGTACTTC
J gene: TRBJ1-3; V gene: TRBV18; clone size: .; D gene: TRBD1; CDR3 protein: CASSPQGTGENTIYF; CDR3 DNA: TGTGCCAGCTCACCACAAGGGACAGGGGAGAACACCATATATTTT
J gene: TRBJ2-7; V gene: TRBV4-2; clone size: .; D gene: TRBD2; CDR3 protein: CASSRRTSYEQYF; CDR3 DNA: TGTGCCAGCAGCCGTCGGACTAGTTACGAGCAGTACTTC
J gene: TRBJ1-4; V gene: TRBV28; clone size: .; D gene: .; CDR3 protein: CASSSPRRSNEKLFF; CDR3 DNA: TGTGCCAGCAGCTCCCCAAGACGTAGTAATGAAAAACTGTTTTTT
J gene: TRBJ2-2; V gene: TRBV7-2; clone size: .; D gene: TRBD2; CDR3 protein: CATTEVRGVELFF; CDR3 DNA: TGTGCCACCACAGAGGTCCGGGGGGTGGAGCTGTTTTTT
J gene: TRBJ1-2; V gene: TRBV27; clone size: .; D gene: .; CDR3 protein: CASSLSQGNSYGYTF; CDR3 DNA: TGTGCCAGCAGTTTATCCCAGGGGAACTCCTATGGCTACACCTTC
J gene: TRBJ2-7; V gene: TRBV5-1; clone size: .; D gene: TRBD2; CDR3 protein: CASSLEGLAGSYEQYF; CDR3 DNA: TGCGCCAGCAGCTTGGAGGGACTAGCGGGATCCTACGAGCAGTACTTC
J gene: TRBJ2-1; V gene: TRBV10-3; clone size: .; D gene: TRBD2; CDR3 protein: CATRGLADNNEQFF; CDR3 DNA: TGTGCCACCAGGGGACTAGCGGACAACAATGAGCAGTTCTTC
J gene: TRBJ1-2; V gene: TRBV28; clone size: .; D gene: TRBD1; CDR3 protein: CASSFPTRGDYGYTF; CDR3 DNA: TGTGCCAGCAGTTTCCCGACCAGGGGGGACTATGGCTACACCTTC
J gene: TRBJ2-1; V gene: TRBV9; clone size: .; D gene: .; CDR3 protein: CASSVIGGDSEQFF; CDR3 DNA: TGTGCCAGCAGCGTAATTGGGGGGGACAGTGAGCAGTTCTTC
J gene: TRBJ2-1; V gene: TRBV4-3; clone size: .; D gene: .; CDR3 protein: CASSQVLARNRRGRNEQFF; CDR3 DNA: TGCGCCAGCAGCCAAGTTCTAGCGCGGAATCGTAGGGGGAGGAATGAGCAGTTCTTC
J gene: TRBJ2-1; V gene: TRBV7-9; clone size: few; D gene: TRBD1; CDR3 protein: CAGTRTGESGNEQFF; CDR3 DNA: TGTGCCGGTACGAGGACAGGGGAATCGGGCAATGAGCAGTTCTTC
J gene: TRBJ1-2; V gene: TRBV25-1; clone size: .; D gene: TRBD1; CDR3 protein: CASSERGPNYGYTF; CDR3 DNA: TGTGCCAGCAGTGAAAGGGGGCCAAACTATGGCTACACCTTC
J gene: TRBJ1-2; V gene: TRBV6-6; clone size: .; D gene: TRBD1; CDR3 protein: CASSLGPQGDPYGYTF; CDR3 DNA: TGTGCCAGCAGTCTAGGACCACAGGGGGACCCTTATGGCTACACCTTC
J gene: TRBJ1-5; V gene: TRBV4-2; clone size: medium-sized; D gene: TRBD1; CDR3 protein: CASSQDEGAHQPQHF; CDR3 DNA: TGTGCCAGCAGCCAAGATGAGGGGGCTCATCAGCCCCAGCATTTT
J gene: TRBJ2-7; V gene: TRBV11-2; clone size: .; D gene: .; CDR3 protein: CASRPPGGGTYEQYF; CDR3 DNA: TGTGCCAGCAGGCCCCCCGGGGGCGGTACCTACGAGCAGTACTTC
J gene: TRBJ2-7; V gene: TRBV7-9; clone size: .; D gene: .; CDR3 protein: CASSLGEAYEQYF; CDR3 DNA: TGTGCCAGCAGCTTAGGGGAAGCCTACGAGCAGTACTTC
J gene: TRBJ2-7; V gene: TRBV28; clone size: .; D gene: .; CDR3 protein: CASRKPRGDYEQYF; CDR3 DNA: TGTGCCAGTCGAAAACCCAGGGGCGACTACGAGCAGTACTTC
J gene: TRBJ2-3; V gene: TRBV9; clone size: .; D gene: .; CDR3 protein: CASSVEGAPSTDTQYF; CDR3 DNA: TGTGCCAGCAGCGTAGAAGGGGCACCGAGCACAGATACGCAGTATTTT
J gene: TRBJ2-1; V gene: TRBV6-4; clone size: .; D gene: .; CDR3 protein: CASSDRRAALYNEQFF; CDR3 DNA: TGTGCCAGCAGTGATCGGCGAGCAGCCTTGTACAATGAGCAGTTCTTC
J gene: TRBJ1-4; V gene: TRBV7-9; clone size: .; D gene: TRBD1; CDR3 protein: CASRKQGDGEKLFF; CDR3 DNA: TGTGCCAGCAGGAAACAGGGGGACGGAGAAAAACTGTTTTTT
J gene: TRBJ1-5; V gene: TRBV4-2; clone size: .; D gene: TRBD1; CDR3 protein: CASSQEGQSNQPQHF; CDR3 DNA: TGTGCCAGCAGCCAAGAGGGACAGAGCAATCAGCCCCAGCATTTT